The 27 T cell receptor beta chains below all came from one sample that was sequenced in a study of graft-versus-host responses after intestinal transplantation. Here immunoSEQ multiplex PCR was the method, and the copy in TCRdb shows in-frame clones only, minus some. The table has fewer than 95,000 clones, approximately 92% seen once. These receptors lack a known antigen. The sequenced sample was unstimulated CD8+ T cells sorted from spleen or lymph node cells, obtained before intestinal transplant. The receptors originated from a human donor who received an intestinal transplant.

CDR3 nucleotide sequence: TGTGCCAGCAGCCCCAGACTAGCGGGGGCCTACAATGAGCAGTTCTTC. Amino acid sequence: CASSPRLAGAYNEQFF. The chain recombines TRBV11-2 with TRBJ2-1; TRBD2 agrees at 12 bases. The germline V gene has CDR1 SGHAT and CDR2 FQNNGV. The CDR3 has 16 amino acids. After removal of 5 bases from V and 2 bases from J, the junction contained 4 bases not matched to a gene.

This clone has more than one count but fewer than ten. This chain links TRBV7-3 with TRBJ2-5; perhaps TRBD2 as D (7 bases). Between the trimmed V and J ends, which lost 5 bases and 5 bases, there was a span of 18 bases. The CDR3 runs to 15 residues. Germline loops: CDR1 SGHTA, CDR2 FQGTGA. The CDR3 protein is CASSRYGGGGETQYF. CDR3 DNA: TGTGCCAGCAGCCGCTATGGCGGGGGCGGGGAGACCCAGTACTTC.

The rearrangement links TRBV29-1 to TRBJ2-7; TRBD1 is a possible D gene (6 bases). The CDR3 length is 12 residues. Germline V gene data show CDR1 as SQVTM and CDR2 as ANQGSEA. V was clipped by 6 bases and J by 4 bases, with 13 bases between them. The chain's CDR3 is CSVGADRYEQYF. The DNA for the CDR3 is TGCAGCGTCGGCGCCGACAGGTACGAGCAGTACTTC.

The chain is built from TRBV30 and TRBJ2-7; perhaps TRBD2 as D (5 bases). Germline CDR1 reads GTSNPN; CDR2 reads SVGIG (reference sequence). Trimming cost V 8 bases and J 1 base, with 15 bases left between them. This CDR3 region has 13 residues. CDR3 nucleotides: TGTGCCAGCGAAAAAGGGAGTTCCTACGAGCAGTACTTC. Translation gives CASEKGSSYEQYF.

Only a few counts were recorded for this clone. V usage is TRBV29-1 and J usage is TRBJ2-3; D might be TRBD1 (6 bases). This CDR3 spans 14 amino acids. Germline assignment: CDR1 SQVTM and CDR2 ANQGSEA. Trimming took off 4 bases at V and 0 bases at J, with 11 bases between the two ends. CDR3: CSVAGQGSTDTQYF. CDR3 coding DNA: TGCAGCGTTGCCGGGCAGGGGAGCACAGATACGCAGTATTTT.

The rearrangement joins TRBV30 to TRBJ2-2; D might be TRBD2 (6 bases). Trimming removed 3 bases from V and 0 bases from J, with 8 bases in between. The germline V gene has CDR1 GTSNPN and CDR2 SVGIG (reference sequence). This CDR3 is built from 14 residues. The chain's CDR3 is CAWSSGANTGELFF. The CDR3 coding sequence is TGTGCCTGGAGCTCGGGGGCGAACACCGGGGAGCTGTTTTTT.

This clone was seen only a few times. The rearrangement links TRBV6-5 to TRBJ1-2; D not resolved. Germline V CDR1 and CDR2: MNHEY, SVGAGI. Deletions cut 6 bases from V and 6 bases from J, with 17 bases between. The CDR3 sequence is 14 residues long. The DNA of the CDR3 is TGTGCCAGCAGGACGGGGTGGGTAGGAGATGGCTACACCTTC. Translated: CASRTGWVGDGYTF.

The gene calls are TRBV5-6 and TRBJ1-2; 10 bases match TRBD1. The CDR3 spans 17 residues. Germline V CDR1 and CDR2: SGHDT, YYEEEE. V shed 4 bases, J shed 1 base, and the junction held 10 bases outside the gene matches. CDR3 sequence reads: CASSPVGTGDLNYGYTF. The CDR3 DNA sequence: TGTGCCAGCAGCCCCGTCGGGACAGGGGACCTTAACTATGGCTACACCTTC.

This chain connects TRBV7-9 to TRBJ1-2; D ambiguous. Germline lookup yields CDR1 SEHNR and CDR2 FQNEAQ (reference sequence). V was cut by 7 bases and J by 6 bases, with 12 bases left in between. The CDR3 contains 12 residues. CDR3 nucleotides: TGTGCCAGCACTATTGGTGGAGATGGCTACACCTTC. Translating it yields CASTIGGDGYTF. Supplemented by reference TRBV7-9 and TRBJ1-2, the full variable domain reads DTGVSQNPRHKITKRGQNVTFRCDPISEHNRLYWYRQTLGQGPEFLTYFQNEAQLEKSRLLSDRFSAERPKGSFSTLEIQRTEQGDSAMYLCASTIGGDGYTFGSGTRLTVV.

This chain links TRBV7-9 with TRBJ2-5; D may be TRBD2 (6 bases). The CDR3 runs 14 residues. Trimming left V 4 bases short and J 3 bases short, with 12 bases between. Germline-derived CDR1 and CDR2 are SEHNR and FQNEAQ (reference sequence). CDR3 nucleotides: TGTGCCAGCAGCTCGACCCTAGCGAAAGAGACCCAGTACTTC. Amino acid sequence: CASSSTLAKETQYF.

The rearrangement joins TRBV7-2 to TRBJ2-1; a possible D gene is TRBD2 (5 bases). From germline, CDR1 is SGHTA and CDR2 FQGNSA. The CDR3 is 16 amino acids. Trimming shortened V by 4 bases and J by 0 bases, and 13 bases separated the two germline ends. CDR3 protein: CASSSVTADSYNEQFF. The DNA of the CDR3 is TGTGCCAGCAGCTCAGTTACAGCGGACTCCTACAATGAGCAGTTCTTC.

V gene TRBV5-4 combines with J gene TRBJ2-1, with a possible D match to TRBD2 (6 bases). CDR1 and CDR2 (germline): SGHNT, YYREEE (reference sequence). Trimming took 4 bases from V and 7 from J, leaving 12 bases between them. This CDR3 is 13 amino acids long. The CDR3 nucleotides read TGTGCCAGCAGCCTGACTAGAATGAATGAGCAGTTCTTC. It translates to CASSLTRMNEQFF. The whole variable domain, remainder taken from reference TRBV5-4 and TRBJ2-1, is ETGVTQSPTHLIKTRGQQVTLRCSSQSGHNTVSWYQQALGQGPQFIFQYYREEENGRGNFPPRFSGLQFPNYSSELNVNALELDDSALYLCASSLTRMNEQFFGPGTRLTVL.

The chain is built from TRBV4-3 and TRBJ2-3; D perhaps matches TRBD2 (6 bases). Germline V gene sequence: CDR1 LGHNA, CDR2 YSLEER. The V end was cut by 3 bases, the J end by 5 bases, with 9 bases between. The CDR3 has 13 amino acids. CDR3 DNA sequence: TGCGCCAGCAGCCAGTATAGCGGAGATACGCAGTATTTT. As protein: CASSQYSGDTQYF.

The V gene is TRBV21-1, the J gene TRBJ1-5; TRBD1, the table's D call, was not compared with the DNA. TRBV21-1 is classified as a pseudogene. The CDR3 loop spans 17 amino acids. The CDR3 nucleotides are TGTGCCAGCAGCAAAGAAGTGGACACCCATAGCAATCAGCCCCAGCATTTT. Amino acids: CASSKEVDTHSNQPQHF.

CDR3 DNA: TGTGCCATCGGGACTAGCGGGAGTTTATATAATGAGCAGTTCTTC. Translated: CAIGTSGSLYNEQFF. The chain has TRBV10-3 and TRBJ2-1; TRBD2 matches at 14 bases. The CDR3 covers 15 residues. V was pared by 8 bases and J by 7 bases, with 7 bases of the junction left unmatched. Germline lookup yields CDR1 ENHRY and CDR2 SYGVKD.

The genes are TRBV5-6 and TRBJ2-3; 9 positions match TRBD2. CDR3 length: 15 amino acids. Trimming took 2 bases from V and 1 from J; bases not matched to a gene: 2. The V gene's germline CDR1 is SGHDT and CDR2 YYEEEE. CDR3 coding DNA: TGTGCCAGCAGCTTTTTAGCGGGGGGCACAGATACGCAGTATTTT. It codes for CASSFLAGGTDTQYF.

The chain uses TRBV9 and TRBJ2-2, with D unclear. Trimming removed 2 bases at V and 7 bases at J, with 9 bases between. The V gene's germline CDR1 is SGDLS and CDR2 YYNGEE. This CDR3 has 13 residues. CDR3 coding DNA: TGTGCCAGCAGCGTCGCAGGTGACGGGGAGCTGTTTTTT. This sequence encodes CASSVAGDGELFF.

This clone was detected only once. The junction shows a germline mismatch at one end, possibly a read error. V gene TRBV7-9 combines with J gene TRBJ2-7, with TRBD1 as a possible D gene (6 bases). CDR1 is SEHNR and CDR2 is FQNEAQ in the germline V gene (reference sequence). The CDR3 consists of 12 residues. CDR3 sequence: CASSSRLGDIRF. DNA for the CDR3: TGTGCCAGCAGCAGCAGACTCGGGGACATACGGTTC.

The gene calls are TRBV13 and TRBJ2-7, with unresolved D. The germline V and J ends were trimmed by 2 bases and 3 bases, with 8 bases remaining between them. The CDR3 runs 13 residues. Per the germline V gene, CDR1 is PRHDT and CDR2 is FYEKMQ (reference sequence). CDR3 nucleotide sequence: TGTGCCAGCAGCTTACGAGCAGGCTACGAGCAGTACTTC. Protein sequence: CASSLRAGYEQYF.

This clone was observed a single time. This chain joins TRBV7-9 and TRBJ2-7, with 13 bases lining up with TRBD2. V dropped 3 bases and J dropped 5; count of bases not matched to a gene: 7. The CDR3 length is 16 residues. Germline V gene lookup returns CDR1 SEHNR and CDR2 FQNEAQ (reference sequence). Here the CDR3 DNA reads TGTGCCAGCAGCTTCGCTGGACTAGCGGGAGCTCACGAGCAGTACTTC. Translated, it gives CASSFAGLAGAHEQYF.

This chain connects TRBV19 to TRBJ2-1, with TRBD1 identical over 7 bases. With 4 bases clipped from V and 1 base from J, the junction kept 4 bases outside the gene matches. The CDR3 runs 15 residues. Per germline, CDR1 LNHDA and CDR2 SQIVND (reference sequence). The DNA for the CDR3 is TGTGCCAGTAGTAAAGGCAGGGGGTCCTACAATGAGCAGTTCTTC. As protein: CASSKGRGSYNEQFF.

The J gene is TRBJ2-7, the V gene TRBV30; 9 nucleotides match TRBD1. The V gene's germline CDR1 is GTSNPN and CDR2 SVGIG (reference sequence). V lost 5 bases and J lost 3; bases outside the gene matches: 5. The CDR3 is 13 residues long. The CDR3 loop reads CAWEGQGDYEQYF. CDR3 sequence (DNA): TGTGCCTGGGAGGGACAGGGAGACTACGAGCAGTACTTC.

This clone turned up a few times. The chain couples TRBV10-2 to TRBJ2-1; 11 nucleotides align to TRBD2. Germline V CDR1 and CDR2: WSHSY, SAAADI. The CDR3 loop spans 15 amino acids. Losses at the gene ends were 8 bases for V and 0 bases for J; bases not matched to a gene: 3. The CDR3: CASLAGGSSYNEQFF. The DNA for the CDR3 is TGCGCCAGCTTAGCGGGAGGGAGCTCCTACAATGAGCAGTTCTTC.

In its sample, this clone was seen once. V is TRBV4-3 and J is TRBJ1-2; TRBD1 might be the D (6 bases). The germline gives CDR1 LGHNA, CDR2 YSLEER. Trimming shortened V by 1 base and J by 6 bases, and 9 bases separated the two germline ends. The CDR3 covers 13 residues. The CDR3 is CASSQASGDGYTF. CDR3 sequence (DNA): TGCGCCAGCAGCCAAGCTTCAGGGGATGGCTACACCTTC.

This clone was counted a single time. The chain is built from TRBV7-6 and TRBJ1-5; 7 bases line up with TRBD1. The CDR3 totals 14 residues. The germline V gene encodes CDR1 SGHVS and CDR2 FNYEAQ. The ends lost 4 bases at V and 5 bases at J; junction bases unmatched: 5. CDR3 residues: CASSSDRADQPQHF. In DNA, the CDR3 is TGTGCCAGCAGCTCCGACAGGGCCGATCAGCCCCAGCATTTT.

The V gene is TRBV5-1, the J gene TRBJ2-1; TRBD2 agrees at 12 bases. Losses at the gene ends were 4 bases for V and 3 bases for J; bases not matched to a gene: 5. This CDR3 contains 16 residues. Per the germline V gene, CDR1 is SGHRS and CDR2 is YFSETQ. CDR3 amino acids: CASSPPSGGVYNEQFF. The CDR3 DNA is TGCGCCAGCAGCCCGCCTAGCGGGGGGGTCTACAATGAGCAGTTCTTC. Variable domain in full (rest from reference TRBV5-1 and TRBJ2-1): KAGVTQTPRYLIKTRGQQVTLSCSPISGHRSVSWYQQTPGQGLQFLFEYFSETQRNKGNFPGRFSGRQFSNSRSEMNVSTLELGDSALYLCASSPPSGGVYNEQFFGPGTRLTVL.

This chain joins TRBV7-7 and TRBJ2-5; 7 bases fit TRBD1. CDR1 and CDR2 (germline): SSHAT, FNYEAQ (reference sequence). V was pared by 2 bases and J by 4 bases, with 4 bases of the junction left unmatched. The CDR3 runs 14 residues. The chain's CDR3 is CASSLKGAVETQYF. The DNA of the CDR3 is TGTGCCAGCAGCTTAAAGGGGGCGGTAGAGACCCAGTACTTC.